This entry is about one T cell receptor beta chain. Its antigen is unidentified. V shed 0 bases, J shed 8 bases, and the junction held 6 bases outside the gene matches. The CDR3 is made up of 14 amino acids. The V gene's germline CDR1 is SGHAT and CDR2 FQNNGV. The data originate from a study of cytomegalovirus exposure and HLA in healthy donors. General observations from the study: The study dropped some indistinguishable V segments, TRBV6-2 and TRBV6-3 among them. It is likely that the observed cluster of highly shared sequence variants was a sequencing artifact.

The primer mix had 60 Vbeta and 13 Jbeta primers. Sequenced by immunoSEQ multiplex PCR; TCRdb stores in-frame clones only, minus some. The sample records under 150,000 clones, approximately 80% being singletons. The sequenced material came from PBMCs. The TCR was taken from a woman aged 40-49 years in good health and CMV-seropositive. The chain has TRBV11-2 and TRBJ1-2; TRBD1 aligns across 7 bases. CDR3 sequence (DNA): TGTGCCAGCAGCTTAGATACAGGGGTGGGAGGCTACACCTTC. Amino acids: CASSLDTGVGGYTF.